Following are 10 T cell receptor beta chains from one sample sequenced in a study of T cell responses to AZD1222 COVID-19 vaccine. The assay was immunoSEQ multiplex PCR, and TCRdb's table has in-frame clones only and misses some. The profile shows about 200,000 clones, roughly 92% of them singletons. The sample consisted of peripheral blood, taken 28 days after the second AZD1222 dose. These TCRs come from an adult who received the AZD1222 COVID-19 vaccine.

The chain joins TRBV5-1 to TRBJ2-3; D unresolved. CDR3 size: 12 residues. The germline V gene has CDR1 SGHRS and CDR2 YFSETQ. Trimming shortened V by 4 bases and J by 0 bases, and 3 bases separated the two germline ends. The CDR3 coding sequence is TGCGCCAGCAGCGATAGCACAGATACGCAGTATTTT. Translating gives CASSDSTDTQYF.

The chain couples TRBV29-1 to TRBJ2-1; D not certain. Germline V gives CDR1 SQVTM, CDR2 ANQGSEA. The CDR3 sequence is 14 residues long. Trimming pared 4 bases from V and 0 bases from J, leaving 10 bases between. CDR3 nucleotides: TGCAGCGTTGGTGGGGTACTCTCCTACAATGAGCAGTTCTTC. It codes for CSVGGVLSYNEQFF.

This chain connects TRBV7-9 to TRBJ1-2; D gene ambiguous. Germline CDR1 is SEHNR and CDR2 is FQNEAQ (reference sequence). The CDR3 runs 11 residues. The V gene lost 1 base and the J gene lost 8 bases, with 5 bases spanning the gap. The CDR3 region is CASSLDGGYTF. CDR3 DNA: TGTGCCAGCAGCTTAGATGGCGGCTACACCTTC.

This rearrangement joins TRBV7-8 to TRBJ1-1; D is uncertain. The CDR3 totals 15 residues. Trimming removed 0 bases from V and 1 base from J, with 9 bases in between. Germline V gene data show CDR1 as SGHVS and CDR2 as FQNEAQ. CDR3 coding DNA: TGTGCCAGCAGCTTAGCGCCAGGAGAGAACACTGAAGCTTTCTTT. Translated, it gives CASSLAPGENTEAFF. Complete variable domain (other parts from reference TRBV7-8 and TRBJ1-1): GAGVSQSPRYKVAKRGQDVALRCDPISGHVSLFWYQQALGQGPEFLTYFQNEAQLDKSGLPSDRFFAERPEGSVSTLKIQRTQQEDSAVYLCASSLAPGENTEAFFGQGTRLTVV.

This clone was observed once. The V call is TRBV30, the J call TRBJ1-6, with D hard to call. V lost 7 bases and J lost 10, with 23 bases in between. Germline assignment: CDR1 GTSNPN and CDR2 SVGIG (reference sequence). The CDR3 contains 15 residues. The CDR3 spells CAYSTGLTRMSPLHF. The CDR3 DNA sequence: TGTGCCTACAGTACCGGGCTCACGCGCATGTCACCCCTCCACTTT.

This chain links TRBV2 with TRBJ1-4; maybe TRBD1 (5 bases). The CDR3 loop spans 19 amino acids. Trimming took off 10 bases at V and 0 bases at J, with 27 bases between the two ends. CDR1 SNHLY and CDR2 FYNNEI come from the germline V gene. This CDR3 reads CATQRFKTETFSTNEKLFF. CDR3 DNA sequence: TGTGCCACGCAGAGGTTCAAGACAGAAACGTTCTCAACTAATGAAAAACTGTTTTTT.

The chain links TRBV6-5 to TRBJ1-2; D is possibly TRBD1 (6 bases). This CDR3 is 12 amino acids long. Germline values: CDR1 MNHEY, CDR2 SVGAGI. V was cut by 7 bases and J by 3 bases, with 9 bases left in between. The CDR3 loop is CASTGADYGYTF. The DNA of the CDR3 is TGTGCCAGCACGGGGGCCGACTATGGCTACACCTTC.

V usage is TRBV5-1 and J usage is TRBJ2-3, with 8 positions matching TRBD1. Germline V gene sequence: CDR1 SGHRS, CDR2 YFSETQ. The V gene end was trimmed by 4 bases and the J gene end by 1 base; junction bases not matched to a gene: 5. The CDR3 runs 15 residues. As DNA, the CDR3 is TGCGCCAGCAGCATCAGGGGGCAAGGCACAGATACGCAGTATTTT. Its protein product is CASSIRGQGTDTQYF.

The chain recombines TRBV3-1 (or the pseudogene TRBV3-2) with TRBJ2-1; D perhaps matches TRBD1 (5 bases). Trimming took off 2 bases at V and 7 bases at J, with 12 bases between the two ends. CDR3 length: 14 amino acids. CDR1 is LGHDT and CDR2 is YNNKEL in the germline V gene (reference sequence). The DNA of the CDR3 is TGTGCCAGCAGCCAAAGCTCCAGGGTAAATGAGCAGTTCTTC. Translated: CASSQSSRVNEQFF.

The chain employs TRBV7-9 and TRBJ1-2; D is perhaps TRBD1 (5 bases). The V end was cut by 3 bases, the J end by 1 base, with 18 bases between. Germline-derived CDR1 and CDR2 are SEHNR and FQNEAQ (reference sequence). CDR3 length equals 17 residues. The CDR3 reads CASSLPVTETDNYGYTF. The CDR3 region has the DNA TGTGCCAGCAGCTTGCCAGTAACGGAGACAGATAACTATGGCTACACCTTC.